These T cell receptor beta chains were read from a single sample in a study of CD8+ T cells in alopecia areata. This table comes from immunoSEQ multiplex PCR, and its TCRdb copy is limited to in-frame clones, with some not included. The sample shows around 300,000 clones, 60% of them seen only once. Source: CD4+ T cells sorted from blood, taken around week 54, from a patient treated with tofacitinib. These receptors all stem from a human donor with alopecia areata. The CDR3 runs from the conserved cysteine through the conserved F or W. D genes are given only for firm matches. Clone size appears in some rows only: once, few, many, or a class for an expanded clone.

j_call | v_call | clone_size | d_call | cdr3_nt | cdr3_aa
TRBJ1-1 | TRBV7-2 | few | TRBD1 | TGTGCCAGCAGCTTACGCCAGGGGGCCGGCACTGAAGCTTTCTTT | CASSLRQGAGTEAFF
TRBJ1-1 | TRBV29-1 | few | TRBD1 | TGCAGAGTGGACAGGGAAATTGTAACTGAAGCTTTCTTT | CRVDREIVTEAFF
TRBJ2-5 | TRBV6-6 | few | NA | TGTGCCAGCAGTACCGGGGTGGGGGAGACCCAGTACTTC | CASSTGVGETQYF
TRBJ1-1 | TRBV7-9 | NA | NA | TGTGCCAGCAGCTTAGTCGCGAACACTGAAGCTTTCTTT | CASSLVANTEAFF
TRBJ1-5 | TRBV29-1 | NA | NA | TGCAGCGTTAGAGGGGGTAGCAATCAGCCCCAGCATTTT | CSVRGGSNQPQHF
TRBJ2-6 | TRBV9 | few | NA | TGTGCCAGCAGCTCAGGTGGCTCTGGGGCCAACGTCCTGACTTTC | CASSSGGSGANVLTF
TRBJ1-1 | TRBV10-3 | few | NA | TGTGCCATCAGTGATGGAGGGAGACCCACTGAAGCTTTCTTT | CAISDGGRPTEAFF
TRBJ2-7 | TRBV6-1 | NA | NA | TGTGCCAGCAGGTCTTACGAGCAGTACTTC | CASRSYEQYF
TRBJ2-7 | TRBV2 | NA | NA | TGTGCCAGCACCCGAATGGGGCTGGCCTACGAGCAGTACTTC | CASTRMGLAYEQYF
TRBJ2-5 | TRBV6-6 | NA | NA | TGTGCCAGCTCCTTTAATGGGGATATACAAGAGACCCAGTACTTC | CASSFNGDIQETQYF
TRBJ2-7 | TRBV9 | NA | NA | TGTGCCAGCAGCGTAGCCCCAGATCCCTACGAGCAGTACTTC | CASSVAPDPYEQYF
TRBJ2-3 | TRBV2 | NA | NA | TGTGCCAGCAGTGGTAGACTGGGCGGCACAGATACGCAGTATTTT | CASSGRLGGTDTQYF
TRBJ1-5 | TRBV6-5 | NA | NA | TGTGCCAGCAGTTACAGGGATAGCAATCAGCCCCAGCATTTT | CASSYRDSNQPQHF
TRBJ1-5 | TRBV2 | NA | NA | TGTGCCAGCAAGGGGATTGGGGGGAATCAGCCCCAGCATTTT | CASKGIGGNQPQHF
TRBJ2-1 | TRBV18 | NA | NA | TGTGCCAGCTCACCTCAGACAACTGAGCAGTTCTTC | CASSPQTTEQFF
TRBJ2-5 | TRBV10-3 | few | TRBD1 | TGTGCCATCCTTGATACAACAGGGGGGGAGACCCAGTACTTC | CAILDTTGGETQYF
TRBJ2-7 | TRBV7-3 | once | NA | TGTGCCAGCGTGCAGGGGCTGGTGTACGAGCAGTACTTC | CASVQGLVYEQYF
TRBJ2-6 | TRBV2 | NA | NA | TGTGCCACCAAGGGGGTTAACTCTGGGGCCAACGTCCTGACTTTC | CATKGVNSGANVLTF
TRBJ2-3 | TRBV5-1 | few | TRBD2 | TGCGCCAGCAGACTGACCGGGACTACTAGCACAGATACGCAGTATTTT | CASRLTGTTSTDTQYF
TRBJ2-7 | TRBV30 | NA | NA | TGTGCCTGGAGTTCATACTACGAGCAGTACTTC | CAWSSYYEQYF
TRBJ1-2 | TRBV13 | NA | NA | TGTGCCAGCAGCTTGACAGAGTATGGCTACACCTTC | CASSLTEYGYTF
TRBJ2-1 | TRBV5-1 | NA | TRBD2 | TGCGCCAGCAGCTTATACTTGACTAGCGGGTCCTACAATGAGCAGTTCTTC | CASSLYLTSGSYNEQFF
TRBJ2-7 | TRBV25-1 | NA | NA | TGTGCCAGCAGTGAACCGGGGCTTAGCTCCTACGAGCAGTACTTC | CASSEPGLSSYEQYF
TRBJ1-5 | TRBV4-1 | once | NA | TGCGCCAGCAGCCCCGGACAGTGGGATCAGCCCCAGCATTTT | CASSPGQWDQPQHF
TRBJ2-5 | TRBV5-1 | NA | NA | TGCGCCAGCAGCCCCAGGGCTCAGGAGACCCAGTACTTC | CASSPRAQETQYF
TRBJ1-2 | TRBV27 | once | TRBD1 | TGTGCCAGCAGTCCCGACAGGGCTTACTATGGCTACACCTTC | CASSPDRAYYGYTF
TRBJ1-5 | TRBV5-6 | NA | NA | TGTGCCAGCAGCCTACAGGGTTGGGGGAATCAGCCCCAGCATTTT | CASSLQGWGNQPQHF
TRBJ2-1 | TRBV6-1 | NA | NA | TGTGCCAGCAGTGAAAGTGGGGTCTATGAGCAGTTCTTC | CASSESGVYEQFF
TRBJ2-7 | TRBV9 | once | NA | TGTGCCAGCAGCTCCCGGGACTACGAGCAGTACTTC | CASSSRDYEQYF
TRBJ1-6 | TRBV19 | NA | TRBD1 | TGTGCCAGTAGCCGGGACAGGGGAAGGTCACCCCTCCACTTT | CASSRDRGRSPLHF
TRBJ1-1 | TRBV2 | few | TRBD1 | TGTGCCAGGACACGGAGGGGGCGGGCTGAAGCTTTCTTT | CARTRRGRAEAFF
TRBJ2-5 | TRBV7-2 | NA | TRBD2 | TGTGCCAGCAGCTTCCAATGGGGAGCGGGGGAGACCCAGTACTTC | CASSFQWGAGETQYF
TRBJ2-2 | TRBV5-6 | NA | NA | TGTGCCAGCAGCCCGAGGTGGGGGCGCCACACCGGGGAGCTGTTTTTT | CASSPRWGRHTGELFF
TRBJ2-3 | TRBV29-1 | NA | NA | TGCAGCGTGAAAGTACGCGTCACAGATACGCAGTATTTT | CSVKVRVTDTQYF
TRBJ2-1 | TRBV4-2 | few | TRBD2 | TGTGCCAGCAGTCGACTAGCGGGGACGCAGTTCTTC | CASSRLAGTQFF
TRBJ1-1 | TRBV29-1 | NA | TRBD1 | TGCAGCGCTAGACAGGACAGGGGGACTGAAGCTTTCTTT | CSARQDRGTEAFF
TRBJ1-1 | TRBV5-6 | NA | NA | TGTGCCAGCAGCACCCGCGTTTCCACTGAAGCTTTCTTT | CASSTRVSTEAFF
TRBJ2-7 | TRBV30 | NA | NA | TGTGCCTGCCCCCGGACAGCCTCCTACGAGCAGTACTTC | CACPRTASYEQYF
TRBJ2-7 | TRBV7-6 | NA | NA | TGTGCCAGCAGCGGGATGGTCGGCTACGAGCAGTACTTC | CASSGMVGYEQYF
TRBJ2-3 | TRBV30 | NA | TRBD2 | TGTGCCTGGAGTGTAGCGGGGGGGCCAGATACGCAGTATTTT | CAWSVAGGPDTQYF
TRBJ1-2 | TRBV18 | NA | NA | TGTGCCAGCTCACCCCTAGGTGGTAGGGATGGCTACACCTTC | CASSPLGGRDGYTF
TRBJ2-1 | TRBV7-3 | NA | TRBD2 | TGTGCCAGCAGCTTAAGGACTAGCTCCAATGAGCAGTTCTTC | CASSLRTSSNEQFF
TRBJ2-1 | TRBV30 | once | TRBD2 | TGTGCCTGGAGTGACTTACGGGGGGGTCACAATGAGCAGTTCTTC | CAWSDLRGGHNEQFF
TRBJ1-5 | TRBV30 | NA | NA | TGTGCCTGGAGTGTAAGGGCACAGCATGATCAGCCCCAGCATTTT | CAWSVRAQHDQPQHF
TRBJ1-1 | TRBV30 | NA | NA | TGTGCCTGGAGCAACACATGGGGAGGGACTGAAGCTTTCTTT | CAWSNTWGGTEAFF
TRBJ1-4 | TRBV30 | NA | NA | TGTGCCTGGAATCAGGATCTATATGAAAAACTGTTTTTT | CAWNQDLYEKLFF
TRBJ1-1 | TRBV2 | NA | NA | TGTGCCAGCAGTCGCAACCGGGACACGGTCGCTTTCTTT | CASSRNRDTVAFF